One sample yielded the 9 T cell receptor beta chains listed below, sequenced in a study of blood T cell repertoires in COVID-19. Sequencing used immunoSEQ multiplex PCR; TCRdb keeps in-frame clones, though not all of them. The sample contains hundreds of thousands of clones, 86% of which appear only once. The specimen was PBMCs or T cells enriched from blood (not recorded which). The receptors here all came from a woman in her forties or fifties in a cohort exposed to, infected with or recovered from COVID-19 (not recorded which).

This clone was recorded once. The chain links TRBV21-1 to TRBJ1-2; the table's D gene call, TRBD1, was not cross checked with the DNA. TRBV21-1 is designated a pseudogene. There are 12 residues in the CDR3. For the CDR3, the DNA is TGTGCCAGTAAAGGGGGCTACTATGGCTACACCTTC. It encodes CASKGGYYGYTF.

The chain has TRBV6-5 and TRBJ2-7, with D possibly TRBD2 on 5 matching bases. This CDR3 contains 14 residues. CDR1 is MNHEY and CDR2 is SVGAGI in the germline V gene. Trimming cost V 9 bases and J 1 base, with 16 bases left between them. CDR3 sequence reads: CASFSSGYSYEQYF. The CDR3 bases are TGTGCCAGTTTCAGTTCGGGGTATTCCTACGAGCAGTACTTC.

The CDR3 protein is CASSQVSQAEAGELFF. In DNA, the CDR3 is TGTGCCAGCAGCCAAGTGTCCCAAGCCGAAGCCGGGGAGCTGTTTTTT. V is TRBV3-1 (or the pseudogene TRBV3-2) and J is TRBJ2-2; D gene ambiguous. CDR3 size: 16 residues. Germline V lookup: CDR1 LGHDT, CDR2 YNNKEL (reference sequence). V shed 1 base and J shed 6 bases, with 15 bases lying between them.

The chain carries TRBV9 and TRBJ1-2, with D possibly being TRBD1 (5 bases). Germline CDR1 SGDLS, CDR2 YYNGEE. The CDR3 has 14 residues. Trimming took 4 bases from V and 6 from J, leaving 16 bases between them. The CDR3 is CASSRGESPDGYTF. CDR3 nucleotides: TGTGCCAGCAGCCGGGGGGAGTCCCCAGATGGCTACACCTTC.

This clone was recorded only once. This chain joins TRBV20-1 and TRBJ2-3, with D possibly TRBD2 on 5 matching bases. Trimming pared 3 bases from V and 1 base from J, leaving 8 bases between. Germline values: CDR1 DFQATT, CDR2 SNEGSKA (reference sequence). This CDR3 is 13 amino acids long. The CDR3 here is CSASLGGTDTQYF. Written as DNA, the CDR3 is TGCAGTGCTAGTCTCGGGGGCACAGATACGCAGTATTTT.

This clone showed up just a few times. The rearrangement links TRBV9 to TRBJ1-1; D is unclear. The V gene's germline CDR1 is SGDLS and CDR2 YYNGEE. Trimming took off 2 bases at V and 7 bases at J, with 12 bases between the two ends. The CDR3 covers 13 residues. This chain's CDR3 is CASSVGLNREAFF. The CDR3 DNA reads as TGTGCCAGCAGCGTTGGGCTAAACCGTGAAGCTTTCTTT.

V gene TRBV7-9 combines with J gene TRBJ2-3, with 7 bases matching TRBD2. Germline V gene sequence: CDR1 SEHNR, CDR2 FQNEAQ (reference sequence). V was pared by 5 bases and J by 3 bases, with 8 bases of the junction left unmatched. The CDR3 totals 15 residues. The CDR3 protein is CASSTPPGGTDTQYF. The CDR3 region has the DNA TGTGCCAGCAGCACTCCGCCGGGGGGAACAGATACGCAGTATTTT.

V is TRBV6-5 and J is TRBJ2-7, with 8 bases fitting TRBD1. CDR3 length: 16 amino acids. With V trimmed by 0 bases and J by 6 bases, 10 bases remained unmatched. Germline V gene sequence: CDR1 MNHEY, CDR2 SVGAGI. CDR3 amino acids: CASSYSIGQGKGEQYF. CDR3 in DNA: TGTGCCAGCAGTTACTCGATCGGACAGGGAAAGGGCGAGCAGTACTTC.

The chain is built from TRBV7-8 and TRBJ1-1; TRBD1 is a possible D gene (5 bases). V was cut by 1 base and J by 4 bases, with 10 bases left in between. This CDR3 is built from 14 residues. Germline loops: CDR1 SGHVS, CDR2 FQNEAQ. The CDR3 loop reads CASSLERGSTEAFF. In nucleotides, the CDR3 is TGTGCCAGCAGCTTAGAAAGGGGTAGCACTGAAGCTTTCTTT.